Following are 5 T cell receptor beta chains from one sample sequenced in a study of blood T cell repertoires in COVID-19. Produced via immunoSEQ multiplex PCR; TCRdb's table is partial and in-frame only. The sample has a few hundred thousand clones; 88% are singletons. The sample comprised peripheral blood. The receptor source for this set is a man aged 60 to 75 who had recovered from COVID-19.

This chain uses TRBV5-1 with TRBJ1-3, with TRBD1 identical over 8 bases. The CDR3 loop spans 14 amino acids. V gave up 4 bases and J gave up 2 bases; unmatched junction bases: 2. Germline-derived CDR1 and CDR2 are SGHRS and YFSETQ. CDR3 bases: TGCGCCAGCAGCCCGACAGGGGCTGGAAACACCATATATTTT. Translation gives CASSPTGAGNTIYF.

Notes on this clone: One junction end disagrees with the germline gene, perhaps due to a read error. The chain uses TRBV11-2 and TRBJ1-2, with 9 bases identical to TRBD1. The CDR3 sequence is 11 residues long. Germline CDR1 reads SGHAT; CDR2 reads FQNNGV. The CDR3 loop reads CASSSGTGTIF. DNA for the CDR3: TGTGCCAGCAGCTCGGGGACAGGGACGATTTTC.

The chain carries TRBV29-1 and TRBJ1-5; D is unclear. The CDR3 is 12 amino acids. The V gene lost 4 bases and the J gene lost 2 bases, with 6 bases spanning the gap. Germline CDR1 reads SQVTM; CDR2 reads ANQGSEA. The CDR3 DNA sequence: TGCAGCGTTGCAACTGGCAATCAGCCCCAGCATTTT. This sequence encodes CSVATGNQPQHF.

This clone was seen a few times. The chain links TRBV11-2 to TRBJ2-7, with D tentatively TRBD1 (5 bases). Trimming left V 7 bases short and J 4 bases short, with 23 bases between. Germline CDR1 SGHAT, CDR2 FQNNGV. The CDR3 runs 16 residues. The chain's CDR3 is CASTRGSSQGAYEQYF. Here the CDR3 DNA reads TGTGCCAGCACCCGAGGTTCATCCCAGGGTGCGTACGAGCAGTACTTC.

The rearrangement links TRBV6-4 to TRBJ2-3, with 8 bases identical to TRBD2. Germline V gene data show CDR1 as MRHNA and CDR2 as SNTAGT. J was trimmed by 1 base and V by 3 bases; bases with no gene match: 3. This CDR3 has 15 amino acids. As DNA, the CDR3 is TGTGCCAGCAGTGAACGGGGGGGCCGCACAGATACGCAGTATTTT. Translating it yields CASSERGGRTDTQYF.